The rows below give T cell receptor beta chains drawn from one sample of a study of OX40 agonist ivuxolimab in advanced cancers. Assay used: immunoSEQ multiplex PCR; TCRdb lists only in-frame clones, some missing. The data contain 90,000 to 100,000 clones, roughly 89% of them singletons. The material was CD4+ or CD8+ T cells sorted from blood, obtained in a trial of the OX40 agonist ivuxolimab. These receptor sequences come from an adult with an advanced solid tumor such as melanoma, head and neck, liver or kidney cancer. Each CDR3 is given with its conserved first and last residue. D genes are given only for firm matches. Rows give clone size only sometimes, using once, few, many, or a class for an expanded clone.

d_call,clone_size,v_call,j_call,cdr3_aa,cdr3_nt
TRBD2,NA,TRBV25-1,TRBJ2-3,CASRLAGSTDTQYF,TGTGCCAGCAGGCTAGCGGGGTCCACAGATACGCAGTATTTT
NA,NA,TRBV11-2,TRBJ1-2,CASSSSLRTTGGYTF,TGTGCCAGCAGCTCCTCCCTTAGGACGACGGGCGGCTACACCTTC
NA,NA,TRBV19,TRBJ2-7,CASSQGGGYEQYF,TGTGCCAGTAGTCAAGGGGGGGGTTACGAGCAGTACTTC
NA,NA,TRBV5-1,TRBJ1-1,CASSFNGDTEAFF,TGCGCCAGCAGCTTCAATGGGGACACTGAAGCTTTCTTT
NA,NA,TRBV14,TRBJ1-2,CASSLGPEGGYTF,TGTGCCAGCAGCCTAGGACCGGAGGGTGGCTACACCTTC
NA,few,TRBV10-3,TRBJ1-1,CAISEGGHREAFF,TGTGCCATCAGTGAGGGGGGGCACAGGGAAGCTTTCTTT
NA,NA,TRBV5-4,TRBJ2-7,CASSMDVGGHSEQYF,TGTGCCAGCAGCATGGACGTGGGGGGCCATAGCGAGCAGTACTTC
NA,NA,TRBV9,TRBJ1-1,CASSPTTGNTEAFF,TGTGCCAGCAGCCCAACCACAGGGAACACTGAAGCTTTCTTT
NA,once,TRBV2,TRBJ2-7,CASSETDPYEQYF,TGTGCCAGCAGTGAAACCGACCCCTACGAGCAGTACTTC
TRBD1,NA,TRBV25-1,TRBJ2-6,CASRDRGANVLTF,TGTGCCAGCAGGGACAGGGGGGCCAACGTCCTGACTTTC
NA,NA,TRBV27,TRBJ1-5,CASSLHGTDSNQPQHF,TGTGCCAGCAGTTTGCACGGGACGGATAGCAATCAGCCCCAGCATTTT
TRBD2,NA,TRBV9,TRBJ2-5,CASSASGGYQETQYF,TGTGCCAGCAGCGCTAGCGGGGGATACCAAGAGACCCAGTACTTC
TRBD1,NA,TRBV19,TRBJ1-4,CASSIPGQHNEKLFF,TGTGCCAGTAGTATCCCGGGACAGCATAATGAAAAACTGTTTTTT
NA,NA,TRBV19,TRBJ2-2,CASKGRNTGELFF,TGTGCCAGTAAGGGCAGGAACACCGGGGAGCTGTTTTTT
TRBD1,NA,TRBV18,TRBJ2-2,CASSPGQGLTGELFF,TGTGCCAGCTCACCGGGACAGGGTTTGACCGGGGAGCTGTTTTTT
NA,NA,TRBV18,TRBJ2-2,CASSLTLGAPTGELFF,TGTGCCAGCTCACTCACCTTGGGAGCCCCCACCGGGGAGCTGTTTTTT
NA,NA,TRBV11-2,TRBJ1-1,CASSLRQLNTEAFF,TGTGCCAGCAGCTTACGACAGTTGAACACTGAAGCTTTCTTT
NA,NA,TRBV9,TRBJ1-1,CASSGEGGSAEAFF,TGTGCCAGCAGCGGTGAGGGTGGGTCCGCTGAAGCTTTCTTT
NA,NA,TRBV2,TRBJ1-1,CASSELRTSNTEAFF,TGTGCCAGCAGTGAATTACGGACAAGTAACACTGAAGCTTTCTTT
NA,NA,TRBV5-4,TRBJ2-2,CASSDPREGGDTGELFF,TGTGCCAGCAGCGACCCGCGGGAAGGAGGGGACACCGGGGAGCTGTTTTTT
NA,once,TRBV7-2,TRBJ1-4,CASRPTGYGEKLFF,TGTGCCAGCAGACCAACAGGTTACGGTGAAAAACTGTTTTTT
NA,NA,TRBV5-4,TRBJ2-5,CASSQVLGPGSETQYF,TGTGCCAGCAGTCAGGTTCTAGGGCCTGGTTCAGAGACCCAGTACTTC
NA,NA,TRBV7-3,TRBJ1-1,CASSLGGEDTEAFF,TGTGCCAGCAGCCTAGGTGGGGAGGACACTGAAGCTTTCTTT
NA,NA,TRBV7-8,TRBJ1-1,CASSLAQGNTEAFF,TGTGCCAGCAGCTTAGCGCAGGGGAACACTGAAGCTTTCTTT
TRBD1,NA,TRBV5-4,TRBJ2-1,CASSSRDRSNEQFF,TGTGCCAGCAGCTCTCGGGACAGGTCGAATGAGCAGTTCTTC
NA,NA,TRBV7-6,TRBJ1-1,CASSSQGFGTEAFF,TGTGCCAGCAGCTCACAGGGTTTCGGCACTGAAGCTTTCTTT
NA,NA,TRBV5-1,TRBJ1-5,CASSDGGVDQPQHF,TGCGCCAGCAGCGATGGAGGGGTCGATCAGCCCCAGCATTTT
TRBD1,few,TRBV7-7,TRBJ2-1,CASSLLQGNEQFF,TGTGCTAGCAGCCTATTACAGGGGAATGAGCAGTTCTTC
NA,NA,TRBV15,TRBJ2-5,CATSRVGGRETQYF,TGTGCCACCAGCAGAGTGGGGGGCCGGGAGACCCAGTACTTC
NA,NA,TRBV5-4,TRBJ2-1,CASSPEGGTYNEQFF,TGTGCCAGCAGCCCGGAGGGAGGCACGTACAATGAGCAGTTCTTC
NA,NA,TRBV27,TRBJ2-3,CASRMTDTQYF,TGTGCCAGCCGGATGACAGATACGCAGTATTTT
NA,NA,TRBV11-2,TRBJ1-5,CASSPTGPNQPQHF,TGTGCCAGCAGCCCCACGGGGCCCAATCAGCCCCAGCATTTT
NA,once,TRBV10-3,TRBJ1-2,CAISDGGVSYGYTF,TGTGCCATCAGTGACGGCGGCGTTTCCTATGGCTACACCTTC
NA,NA,TRBV5-1,TRBJ2-3,CASSLGVSADTQYF,TGCGCCAGCAGCTTGGGGGTTAGCGCAGATACGCAGTATTTT
NA,NA,TRBV5-1,TRBJ1-1,CASSLGQVNTEAFF,TGCGCCAGCAGCTTGGGGCAGGTGAACACTGAAGCTTTCTTT
NA,NA,TRBV9,TRBJ2-1,CASSPGGSGAGDEQFF,TGTGCCAGCAGCCCCGGGGGGAGCGGGGCAGGGGATGAGCAGTTCTTC
TRBD1,NA,TRBV2,TRBJ2-6,CASISGTGIGGANVLTF,TGTGCCAGCATTTCAGGGACAGGTATCGGTGGGGCCAACGTCCTGACTTTC
TRBD1,NA,TRBV18,TRBJ1-5,CASSRSGQGASNQPQHF,TGTGCCAGCTCACGCAGTGGACAGGGGGCTAGCAATCAGCCCCAGCATTTT
NA,NA,TRBV4-2,TRBJ1-2,CASALDTGYGYTF,TGTGCCAGCGCCCTCGACACCGGCTATGGCTACACCTTC
TRBD2,NA,TRBV11-2,TRBJ2-1,CASSLDFTGGRDEQFF,TGTGCCAGCAGCTTAGATTTCACCGGGGGGAGGGATGAGCAGTTCTTC
NA,NA,TRBV11-2,TRBJ1-1,CASSVVAPDEAFF,TGTGCCAGCAGCGTTGTGGCGCCCGATGAAGCTTTCTTT
NA,NA,TRBV5-1,TRBJ1-1,CASSYDSEAFF,TGCGCCAGCAGCTACGACAGTGAAGCTTTCTTT